This T cell receptor beta chain was documented in a study of OX40 agonist ivuxolimab in advanced cancers. The CDR3 has 16 amino acids. After removal of 1 base from V and 2 bases from J, the junction contained 8 bases not matched to a gene. Germline V gene sequence: CDR1 SGHTA, CDR2 FQGNSA. Sequencing used immunoSEQ multiplex PCR; TCRdb keeps in-frame clones, though not all of them. The sample has 65,000 to 95,000 clones, 80% to 95% seen once; the top ten hold roughly 11%. This TCR came from an adult with an advanced solid tumor such as melanoma, head and neck, liver or kidney cancer. Sequencing used CD4+ or CD8+ T cells sorted from blood, obtained in a trial of the OX40 agonist ivuxolimab. This chain uses TRBV7-2 with TRBJ2-7; 7 nucleotides line up with TRBD2. Here the CDR3 reads CASSLEAGTEAYEQYF. The CDR3 region has the DNA TGTGCCAGCAGCTTAGAAGCGGGGACGGAAGCCTACGAGCAGTACTTC.